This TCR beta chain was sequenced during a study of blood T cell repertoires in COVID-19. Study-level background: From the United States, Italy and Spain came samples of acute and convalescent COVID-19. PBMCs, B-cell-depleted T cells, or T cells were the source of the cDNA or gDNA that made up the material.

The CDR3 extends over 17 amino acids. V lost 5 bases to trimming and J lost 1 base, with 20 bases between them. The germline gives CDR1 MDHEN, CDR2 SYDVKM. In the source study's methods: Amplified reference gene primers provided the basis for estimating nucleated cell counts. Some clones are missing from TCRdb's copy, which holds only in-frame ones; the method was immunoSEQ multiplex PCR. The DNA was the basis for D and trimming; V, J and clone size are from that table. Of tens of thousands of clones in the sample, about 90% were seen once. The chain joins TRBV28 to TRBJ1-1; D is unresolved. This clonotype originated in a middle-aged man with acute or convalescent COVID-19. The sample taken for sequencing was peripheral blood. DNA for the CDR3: TGTGCCAGCAGTCGCCTTACGGGGTCGGGAAGGAACACTGAAGCTTTCTTT. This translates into CASSRLTGSGRNTEAFF.